The next 11 T cell receptor beta chains were all read from a single sample in a study of cytomegalovirus exposure and HLA in healthy donors. Both 60 Vbeta primers and 13 Jbeta primers went into the PCR. The protocol was immunoSEQ multiplex PCR, while the TCRdb copy is restricted to in-frame clones and leaves out a portion. The sample lists approximately 160,000 clones; around 80% were seen once. Input material: PBMCs. Receptors were obtained from a woman aged 40-49 years in good health and CMV-seronegative.

This clone was seen only a few times. The chain combines TRBV6-1 with TRBJ1-2; TRBD1 matches at 7 bases. The CDR3 length is 14 residues. Losses at the gene ends were 4 bases for V and 1 base for J; bases not matched to a gene: 3. CDR1 is MNHNS and CDR2 is SASEGT in the germline V gene. The CDR3, as DNA: TGTGCCAGCAGTGCAGGACAGGATAACTATGGCTACACCTTC. Translated: CASSAGQDNYGYTF.

The chain employs TRBV6-1 and TRBJ2-5, with 11 bases identical to TRBD1. The junction had 1 base not matched to a gene; V was cut back by 5 bases and J by 5 bases. The CDR3 totals 13 residues. CDR1 MNHNS and CDR2 SASEGT come from the germline V gene. CDR3 coding DNA: TGTGCCAGCAGTTGGGACAGGGGGGAGACCCAGTACTTC. Its protein product is CASSWDRGETQYF.

The chain carries TRBV28 and TRBJ1-2; 11 bases map to TRBD1. J lost 6 bases, V lost 3 bases, and 9 bases had no gene match. Germline CDR1 is MDHEN and CDR2 is SYDVKM. The CDR3 is made up of 16 amino acids. CDR3 region: CASSFGWTGGVDGYTF. The CDR3 DNA reads TGTGCCAGCAGTTTCGGCTGGACAGGGGGCGTCGATGGCTACACCTTC.

The rearrangement uses TRBV28 and TRBJ1-1; the D gene is possibly TRBD1 (6 bases). The CDR3 loop spans 14 amino acids. V was shortened by 2 bases and J by 7 bases, with 14 bases between the two germline ends. CDR1 MDHEN and CDR2 SYDVKM come from the germline V gene. The CDR3 protein is CASSLLQGISEAFF. CDR3 nucleotides: TGTGCCAGCAGTTTACTACAGGGAATTAGTGAAGCTTTCTTT.

The chain has TRBV19 and TRBJ1-4, with D unresolved. The ends were cut back, 4 bases at V and 5 bases at J, with 17 bases in the middle. The CDR3 loop spans 16 amino acids. Germline V gene lookup returns CDR1 LNHDA and CDR2 SQIVND (reference sequence). CDR3 in amino acids: CASSTSPTGLNEKLFF. CDR3 bases: TGTGCCAGTAGTACCTCTCCGACGGGGTTAAATGAAAAACTGTTTTTT.

The V call is TRBV9, the J call TRBJ2-5, with 15 bases identical to TRBD2. There are 16 residues in the CDR3. The germline gives CDR1 SGDLS, CDR2 YYNGEE. V dropped 3 bases and J dropped 2; count of bases not matched to a gene: 2. CDR3 residues: CASSAGTSGRQETQYF. CDR3 nucleotide sequence: TGTGCCAGCAGCGCAGGGACTAGCGGGAGGCAAGAGACCCAGTACTTC.

The chain carries TRBV9 and TRBJ2-1; possibly TRBD1 for D (5 bases). CDR3 length equals 15 residues. The ends were cut back, 0 bases at V and 9 bases at J, with 16 bases in the middle. CDR1 is SGDLS and CDR2 is YYNGEE in the germline V gene. CDR3 sequence: CASSVGWGAESEQFF. For the CDR3, the DNA is TGTGCCAGCAGCGTAGGTTGGGGCGCGGAGAGTGAGCAGTTCTTC.

CDR3 loop: CSAGQGINYGYTF. DNA of the CDR3: TGCAGCGCCGGACAGGGGATTAACTATGGCTACACCTTC. The rearrangement links TRBV29-1 to TRBJ1-2; 9 nucleotides match TRBD1. This CDR3 has 13 amino acids. Losses at the gene ends were 7 bases for V and 1 base for J; bases not matched to a gene: 4. CDR1 is SQVTM and CDR2 is ANQGSEA in the germline V gene. Full variable domain (missing parts from reference TRBV29-1 and TRBJ1-2): SAVISQKPSRDICQRGTSLTIQCQVDSQVTMMFWYRQQPGQSLTLIATANQGSEATYESGFVIDKFPISRPNLTFSTLTVSNMSPEDSSIYLCSAGQGINYGYTFGSGTRLTVV.

The rearrangement joins TRBV19 to TRBJ1-2; no clear D. Trimming pared 4 bases from V and 6 bases from J, leaving 6 bases between. CDR3 size: 11 residues. Germline V lookup: CDR1 LNHDA, CDR2 SQIVND (reference sequence). The CDR3 region has the DNA TGTGCCAGTAGTAGCCAGAATGGCTACACCTTC. Protein sequence: CASSSQNGYTF.

J is TRBJ2-3 and V is TRBV27; TRBD2 matches 10 bases. The CDR3 has 18 residues. J lost 4 bases, V lost 2 bases, and 12 bases had no gene match. CDR1 MNHEY and CDR2 SMNVEV come from the germline V gene (reference sequence). The CDR3 reads CASSLKGGASGRPDTQYF. The CDR3 bases are TGTGCCAGCAGTTTAAAGGGGGGGGCTAGCGGGAGACCAGATACGCAGTATTTT.

This clone was found a few times. The J gene is TRBJ2-1, the V gene TRBV6-6, with 7 bases identical to TRBD1. V lost 5 bases to trimming and J lost 1 base; unmatched junction nucleotides: 5. Germline V gene lookup returns CDR1 MNHNY and CDR2 SVGAGI (reference sequence). There are 15 residues in the CDR3. In DNA form, the CDR3 reads TGTGCCAGCAGTCGAGGGGGCCTATCCTACAATGAGCAGTTCTTC. Protein product: CASSRGGLSYNEQFF.